This T cell receptor beta chain was identified during a study of molecular identifiers for immune sequencing clone quantification. A single record per CDR3 protein comes from TCRdb applying MiXCR to the PCR reads. The sample gives fewer than 350,000 distinct CDR3 sequences, about 20% of which show up once; 0.7% to 0.9% is in the top ten. This clonotype was detected ten times or more. CDR3 length: 16 amino acids. V was clipped by 4 bases and J by 0 bases, with 14 bases between them. Germline CDR1 and CDR2: MDHEN and SYDVKM. Sorting was used to obtain naive CD8 T cells (CD8+CD4-CCR7+CD45RA+). The clonotype originates from a human donor in good health. Some libraries in this study had Jurkat cell RNA spiked in. Sequencing used naive CD8+ T cells from blood, with Jurkat cell RNA spiked in. The subset here: FACS-sorted CD8+CD4-CCR7+CD45RA+ naive T cells. J is TRBJ2-3 and V is TRBV28, with D perhaps matching TRBD1 or TRBD2 (5 bases each). This CDR3 is CASSSTPGPSTDTQYF. The CDR3 bases are TGTGCCAGCAGTTCTACTCCGGGGCCGAGCACAGATACGCAGTATTTT.